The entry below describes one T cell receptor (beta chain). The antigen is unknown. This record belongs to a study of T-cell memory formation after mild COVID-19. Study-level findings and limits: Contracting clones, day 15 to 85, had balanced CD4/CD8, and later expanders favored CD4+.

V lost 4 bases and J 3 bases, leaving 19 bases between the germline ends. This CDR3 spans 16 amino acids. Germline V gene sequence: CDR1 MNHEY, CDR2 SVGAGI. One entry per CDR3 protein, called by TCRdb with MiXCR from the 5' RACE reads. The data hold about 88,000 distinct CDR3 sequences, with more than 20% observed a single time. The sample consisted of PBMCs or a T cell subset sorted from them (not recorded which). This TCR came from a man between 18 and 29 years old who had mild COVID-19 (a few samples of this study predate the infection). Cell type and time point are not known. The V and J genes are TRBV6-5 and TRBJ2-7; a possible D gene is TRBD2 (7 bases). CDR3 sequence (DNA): TGTGCCAGCAGTTCTGGGATCGGGGGGCGTTTCTACGAGCAGTACTTC. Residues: CASSSGIGGRFYEQYF.